This TCR beta chain was identified in a study of T cell clones after liver transplantation. A remark on this clone: Antigen: not known.

Whole-study results and caveats: Post-transplant, graft-donor-reactive CD4 TCRbeta sequences in blood dropped significantly in most of the 8 subjects. Graft donor-reactive T cells may have migrated into the graft rather than being deleted.

Trimming left V 5 bases short and J 5 bases short, with 15 bases between. This CDR3 is 14 amino acids long. Germline CDR1 is SEHNR and CDR2 is FQNEAQ (reference sequence). The assay was immunoSEQ multiplex PCR, and TCRdb's table has in-frame clones only and misses some. The repertoire holds some 120,000 clones, with roughly nine tenths as singletons. V usage is TRBV7-9 and J usage is TRBJ1-1; the D gene is possibly TRBD1 (6 bases). The source is a human patient who received a liver transplant. The graft donor may have given rise to some T cells. This sample comprised CD4+ T cells from blood, obtained 12 months after liver transplant. The CDR3 region has the DNA TGTGCCAGCAGCCTGGGGGCAGGGCGGACTGAAGCTTTCTTT. This codes for CASSLGAGRTEAFF. The variable domain in full, completed from reference TRBV7-9 and TRBJ1-1, reads DTGVSQNPRHKITKRGQNVTFRCDPISEHNRLYWYRQTLGQGPEFLTYFQNEAQLEKSRLLSDRFSAERPKGSFSTLEIQRTEQGDSAMYLCASSLGAGRTEAFFGQGTRLTVV.